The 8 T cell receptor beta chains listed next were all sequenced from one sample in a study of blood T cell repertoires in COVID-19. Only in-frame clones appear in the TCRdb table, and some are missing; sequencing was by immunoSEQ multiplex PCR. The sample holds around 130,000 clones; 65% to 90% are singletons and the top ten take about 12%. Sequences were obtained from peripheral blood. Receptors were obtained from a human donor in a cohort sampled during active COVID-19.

The CDR3 nucleotides are TGCGCCAGCAGCCAGGAGTACAGGGACCCACGAGGCTACACCTTC. Amino acid sequence: CASSQEYRDPRGYTF. The chain is built from TRBV5-1 and TRBJ1-2, with D possibly matching TRBD1 (6 bases). Trimming took off 4 bases at V and 8 bases at J, with 21 bases between the two ends. The germline CDR1 and CDR2 sequences are SGHRS and YFSETQ. The CDR3 has 15 residues.

The CDR3 DNA reads TGTGCCAGCAGCGCAAACAATGGCTACACCTTC. It codes for CASSANNGYTF. The chain uses TRBV7-2 and TRBJ1-2; no firm D call. This CDR3 spans 11 amino acids. Germline V gene lookup returns CDR1 SGHTA and CDR2 FQGNSA. V was shortened by 5 bases and J by 6 bases, with 7 bases between the two germline ends.

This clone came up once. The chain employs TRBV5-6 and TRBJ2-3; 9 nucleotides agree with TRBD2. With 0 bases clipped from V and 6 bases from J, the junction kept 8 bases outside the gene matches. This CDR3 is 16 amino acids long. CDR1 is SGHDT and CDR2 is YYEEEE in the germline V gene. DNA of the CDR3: TGTGCCAGCAGCTTGGTTGCAGCGGGGGGTTCGGATACGCAGTATTTT. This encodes CASSLVAAGGSDTQYF.

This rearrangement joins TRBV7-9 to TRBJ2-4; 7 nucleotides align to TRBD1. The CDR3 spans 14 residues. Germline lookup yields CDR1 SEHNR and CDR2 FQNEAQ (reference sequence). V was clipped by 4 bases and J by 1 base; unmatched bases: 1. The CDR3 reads CASSSQGAKNIQYF. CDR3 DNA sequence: TGTGCCAGCAGCTCACAGGGGGCCAAAAACATTCAGTACTTC. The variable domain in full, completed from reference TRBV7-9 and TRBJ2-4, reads DTGVSQNPRHKITKRGQNVTFRCDPISEHNRLYWYRQTLGQGPEFLTYFQNEAQLEKSRLLSDRFSAERPKGSFSTLEIQRTEQGDSAMYLCASSSQGAKNIQYFGAGTRLSVL.

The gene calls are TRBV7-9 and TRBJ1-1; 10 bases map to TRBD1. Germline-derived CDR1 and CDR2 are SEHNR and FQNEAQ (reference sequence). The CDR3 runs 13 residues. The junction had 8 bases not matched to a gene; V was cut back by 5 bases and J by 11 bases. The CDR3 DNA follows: TGTGCCAGCAGCCCCGGGACAGGGGAGATTGCTTTCTTT. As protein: CASSPGTGEIAFF.

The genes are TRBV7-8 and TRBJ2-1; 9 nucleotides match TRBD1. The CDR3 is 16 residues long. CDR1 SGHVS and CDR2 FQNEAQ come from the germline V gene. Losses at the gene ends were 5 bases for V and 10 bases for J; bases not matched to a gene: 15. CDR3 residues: CASSQGVGTGTLEQFF. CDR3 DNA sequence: TGTGCCAGCAGCCAAGGAGTCGGGACAGGGACCCTCGAGCAGTTCTTC.

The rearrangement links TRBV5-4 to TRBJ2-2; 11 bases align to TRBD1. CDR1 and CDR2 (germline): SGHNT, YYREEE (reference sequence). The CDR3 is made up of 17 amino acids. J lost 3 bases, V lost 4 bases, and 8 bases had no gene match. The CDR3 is CASSLDPGQGDTGELFF. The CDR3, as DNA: TGTGCCAGCAGCCTGGACCCGGGACAGGGGGACACCGGGGAGCTGTTTTTT. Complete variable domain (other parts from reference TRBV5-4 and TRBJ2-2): ETGVTQSPTHLIKTRGQQVTLRCSSQSGHNTVSWYQQALGQGPQFIFQYYREEENGRGNFPPRFSGLQFPNYSSELNVNALELDDSALYLCASSLDPGQGDTGELFFGEGSRLTVL.

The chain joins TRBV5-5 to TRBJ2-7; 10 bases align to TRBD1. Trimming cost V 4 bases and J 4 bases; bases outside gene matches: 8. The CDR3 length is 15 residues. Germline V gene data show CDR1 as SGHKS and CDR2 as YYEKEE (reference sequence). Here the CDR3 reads CASSEPGQGIYEQYF. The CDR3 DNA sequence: TGTGCCAGCAGCGAACCGGGACAGGGGATTTACGAGCAGTACTTC.